This TCR beta chain was sequenced during a study of identical twins. Broader study findings: Memory repertoires showed no such pattern, whereas abundant cord blood beta clonotypes carried fewer insertions. Findings came from cross-sectional statistics, without long-term follow-up of donors. Among beta out-of-frame sequences, excess sharing between twins appeared weaker.

TCRdb re-called the 5' RACE reads through MiXCR, storing one row per CDR3 protein. The sample contains roughly 1.6 million distinct CDR3 sequences, less than 35% of which appear only once. This clonotype was counted between two and nine times. The target antigen is unknown. The V gene's germline CDR1 is ENHRY and CDR2 SYGVKD. The CDR3 contains 14 residues. V gave up 6 bases and J gave up 8 bases; unmatched junction bases: 3. The V gene is TRBV10-3, the J gene TRBJ2-1, with 14 positions matching TRBD2. The origin of this receptor is a newborn girl in good health. What was sequenced was cord blood. Here the CDR3 DNA reads TGTGCCATCAGCGGGACTAGCGGGAGCTATGAGCAGTTCTTC. Translation: CAISGTSGSYEQFF.